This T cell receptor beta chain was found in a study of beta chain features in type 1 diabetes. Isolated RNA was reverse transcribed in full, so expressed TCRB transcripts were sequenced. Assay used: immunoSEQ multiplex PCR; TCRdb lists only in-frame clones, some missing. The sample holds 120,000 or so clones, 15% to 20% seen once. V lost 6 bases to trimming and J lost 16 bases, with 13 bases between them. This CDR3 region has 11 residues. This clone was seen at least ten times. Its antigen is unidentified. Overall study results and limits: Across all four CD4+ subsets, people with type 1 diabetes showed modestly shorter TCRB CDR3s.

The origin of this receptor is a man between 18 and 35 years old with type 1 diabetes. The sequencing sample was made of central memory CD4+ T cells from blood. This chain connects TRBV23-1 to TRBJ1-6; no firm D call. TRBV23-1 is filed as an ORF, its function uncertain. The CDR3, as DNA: TGCGCCAGCAGCCCCCCACCCCCTCTCCACTTT. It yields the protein CASSPPPPLHF.